This is a list of T cell receptor beta chains from one sample in a study of shared clonotypes between healthy human individuals. TCRdb's copy holds only in-frame clones and misses some; the assay was immunoSEQ multiplex PCR. The sample lists more than 400,000 clones, less than 96% seen once, with 0.06% in the top ten. Source material: naive CD4+ T cells sorted from blood. All receptors derive from a woman aged 25 to 45 in good health. Both conserved end residues are part of each CDR3. A D gene is named only where the DNA matches it firmly. Part of the rows lack a size; the others show once, few, many or a class for expanded clones.

CDR3nt: TGTGCCAGCAGCTTGGGGATTAATGAAAAACTGTTTTTT; CDR3aa: CASSLGINEKLFF; j_gene: TRBJ1-4; v_gene: TRBV5-4; abundance: .; d_gene: .
CDR3nt: TGTGCCAGCAGCTCGACAGGGGGCGCGAACACCGGGGAGCTGTTTTTT; CDR3aa: CASSSTGGANTGELFF; j_gene: TRBJ2-2; v_gene: TRBV28; abundance: once; d_gene: TRBD1
CDR3nt: TGTGCCACCAGCAGAGAACCGGGAGGGGGCTACGAGCAGTACTTC; CDR3aa: CATSREPGGGYEQYF; j_gene: TRBJ2-7; v_gene: TRBV15; abundance: .; d_gene: TRBD2
CDR3nt: TGTGCCAGTGGATTCGACAATGAGCAGTTCTTC; CDR3aa: CASGFDNEQFF; j_gene: TRBJ2-1; v_gene: TRBV28; abundance: .; d_gene: .
CDR3nt: TGCGCCAGCAGTGTAGGTGACACTTACGAGCAGTACTTC; CDR3aa: CASSVGDTYEQYF; j_gene: TRBJ2-7; v_gene: TRBV5-1; abundance: .; d_gene: .
CDR3nt: TGTGCCAGCAGCCAGTCGACAGGGGACACTGAAGCTTTCTTT; CDR3aa: CASSQSTGDTEAFF; j_gene: TRBJ1-1; v_gene: TRBV11-3; abundance: once; d_gene: TRBD1
CDR3nt: TGTGCCAGCAGTTTATACGGACAGGGGAGTGGCGAAAAACTGTTTTTT; CDR3aa: CASSLYGQGSGEKLFF; j_gene: TRBJ1-4; v_gene: TRBV28; abundance: .; d_gene: TRBD1
CDR3nt: TGTGCCAGCAGTGGTCCTAGCGGCACAGATACGCAGTATTTT; CDR3aa: CASSGPSGTDTQYF; j_gene: TRBJ2-3; v_gene: TRBV2; abundance: .; d_gene: .
CDR3nt: TGCAGTGCTAGTCTAGGTGAGCAGTTCTTC; CDR3aa: CSASLGEQFF; j_gene: TRBJ2-1; v_gene: TRBV20-1; abundance: .; d_gene: .
CDR3nt: TGCGCCAGCAGCTTGATGGCAGGGGCCCTCACAGATACGCAGTATTTT; CDR3aa: CASSLMAGALTDTQYF; j_gene: TRBJ2-3; v_gene: TRBV5-1; abundance: .; d_gene: .
CDR3nt: TGCGCCAGCAGCCCAGGACAGGGGGCTGAAAGCACTGAAGCTTTCTTT; CDR3aa: CASSPGQGAESTEAFF; j_gene: TRBJ1-1; v_gene: TRBV5-1; abundance: .; d_gene: TRBD1
CDR3nt: TGTGCCAGTAGTATATTTCCCCGGGTGAACACTGAAGCTTTCTTT; CDR3aa: CASSIFPRVNTEAFF; j_gene: TRBJ1-1; v_gene: TRBV19; abundance: .; d_gene: .
CDR3nt: TGTGCCAGTAGTATCGGCGGGAGTAGCCACGAGCAGTACTTC; CDR3aa: CASSIGGSSHEQYF; j_gene: TRBJ2-7; v_gene: TRBV19; abundance: .; d_gene: TRBD2
CDR3nt: TGTGCCAGCAGCCTGACAGGGGCTGGAAACACCATATATTTT; CDR3aa: CASSLTGAGNTIYF; j_gene: TRBJ1-3; v_gene: TRBV7-9; abundance: .; d_gene: TRBD1
CDR3nt: TGTGCCAGCAGTACGCGGGGGGCAGGGACTGAAGCTTTCTTT; CDR3aa: CASSTRGAGTEAFF; j_gene: TRBJ1-1; v_gene: TRBV6-6; abundance: .; d_gene: .
CDR3nt: TGTGCCAGCAGTTTAGGGATCCAGACTAGCGGAAGCACAGATACGCAGTATTTT; CDR3aa: CASSLGIQTSGSTDTQYF; j_gene: TRBJ2-3; v_gene: TRBV28; abundance: .; d_gene: TRBD2
CDR3nt: TGTGCCAGCTCACTGTCAGCGAACACCGGGGAGCTGTTTTTT; CDR3aa: CASSLSANTGELFF; j_gene: TRBJ2-2; v_gene: TRBV18; abundance: .; d_gene: .
CDR3nt: TGCGCCAGCAGCTTGCAGGGGGCCGGAAACACCATATATTTT; CDR3aa: CASSLQGAGNTIYF; j_gene: TRBJ1-3; v_gene: TRBV5-1; abundance: .; d_gene: TRBD1
CDR3nt: TGCGCCAGCAGTCAATCCTGCGGTGGCGAGCAGTACTTC; CDR3aa: CASSQSCGGEQYF; j_gene: TRBJ2-7; v_gene: TRBV23-1; abundance: .; d_gene: .
CDR3nt: TGCGCCAGCGGCTCATGGGGAGGGGCTGGAAACACCATATATTTT; CDR3aa: CASGSWGGAGNTIYF; j_gene: TRBJ1-3; v_gene: TRBV23-1; abundance: .; d_gene: .
CDR3nt: TGTGCCAGCAGTTTATGGTCTAGCGGTTACAATGAGCAGTTCTTC; CDR3aa: CASSLWSSGYNEQFF; j_gene: TRBJ2-1; v_gene: TRBV27; abundance: .; d_gene: TRBD2
CDR3nt: TGTGCCAGCAACCGGGAGCTTTACAATGAGCAGTTCTTC; CDR3aa: CASNRELYNEQFF; j_gene: TRBJ2-1; v_gene: TRBV2; abundance: .; d_gene: .
CDR3nt: TGTGCCAGCAGCGATAACAGGAGGAGCAATCAGCCCCAGCATTTT; CDR3aa: CASSDNRRSNQPQHF; j_gene: TRBJ1-5; v_gene: TRBV28; abundance: .; d_gene: .
CDR3nt: TGTGCCAGCGCGAAGGGGACTAGCGACACAGATACGCAGTATTTT; CDR3aa: CASAKGTSDTDTQYF; j_gene: TRBJ2-3; v_gene: TRBV28; abundance: .; d_gene: TRBD2
CDR3nt: TGTGCCAGCAGCTTAGACAGGTTCTCCTACGAGCAGTACTTC; CDR3aa: CASSLDRFSYEQYF; j_gene: TRBJ2-7; v_gene: TRBV2; abundance: .; d_gene: .
CDR3nt: TGCGCCAGCAGTGCAGAGGGAGAGACCCAGTACTTC; CDR3aa: CASSAEGETQYF; j_gene: TRBJ2-5; v_gene: TRBV10-2; abundance: once; d_gene: .
CDR3nt: TGCGCCAGCAGCCCAGGGACTAGCGGGAATATTGATACGCAGTATTTT; CDR3aa: CASSPGTSGNIDTQYF; j_gene: TRBJ2-3; v_gene: TRBV5-1; abundance: .; d_gene: TRBD2
CDR3nt: TGCGCCAGCAGCCTGACTAGCTCCGGTTACGAGCAGTACTTC; CDR3aa: CASSLTSSGYEQYF; j_gene: TRBJ2-7; v_gene: TRBV5-1; abundance: once; d_gene: TRBD2
CDR3nt: TGTGCCAGCAGTCTCCGAGCGGACCGTGGGAATGAGCAGTTCTTC; CDR3aa: CASSLRADRGNEQFF; j_gene: TRBJ2-1; v_gene: TRBV27; abundance: .; d_gene: .
CDR3nt: TGCGCCAGCAGCCATCTTGCGACAGAAGGTCGGAAGCAGTACTTC; CDR3aa: CASSHLATEGRKQYF; j_gene: TRBJ2-7; v_gene: TRBV4-1; abundance: once; d_gene: .
CDR3nt: TGTGCCAGCAGTTACTCCGAATTCAGGGGCACAGATACGCAGTATTTT; CDR3aa: CASSYSEFRGTDTQYF; j_gene: TRBJ2-3; v_gene: TRBV6-5; abundance: .; d_gene: .
CDR3nt: TGCGCCAGCAGCTTGGTTCGGGACCCACAGGTCGGCGAGCAGTACTTC; CDR3aa: CASSLVRDPQVGEQYF; j_gene: TRBJ2-7; v_gene: TRBV5-1; abundance: .; d_gene: .
CDR3nt: TGCGCCAGCAGCCGGGTGGACAGGGTAAACACTGAAGCTTTCTTT; CDR3aa: CASSRVDRVNTEAFF; j_gene: TRBJ1-1; v_gene: TRBV5-1; abundance: .; d_gene: TRBD1
CDR3nt: TGTGCCAGTAGCGACAGGGTAGATCAGCCCCAGCATTTT; CDR3aa: CASSDRVDQPQHF; j_gene: TRBJ1-5; v_gene: TRBV19; abundance: .; d_gene: TRBD1
CDR3nt: TGTGCCAGTATCTCAGCGGCGGCTGGCGAGCAGTACTTC; CDR3aa: CASISAAAGEQYF; j_gene: TRBJ2-7; v_gene: TRBV19; abundance: few; d_gene: .
CDR3nt: TGCGCCAGCAGCTCGATGAACCAGGGGGCCGTTGGAAACACCATATATTTT; CDR3aa: CASSSMNQGAVGNTIYF; j_gene: TRBJ1-3; v_gene: TRBV5-1; abundance: once; d_gene: TRBD1
CDR3nt: TGCGCCAGCAGCTTCAGTGGGCTAGCGGGAGTGGTGGGCACAGATACGCAGTATTTT; CDR3aa: CASSFSGLAGVVGTDTQYF; j_gene: TRBJ2-3; v_gene: TRBV4-1; abundance: .; d_gene: TRBD2
CDR3nt: TGTGCCAGCAGCTTGGCGGGTGCGGGAGACGAGCAGTACTTC; CDR3aa: CASSLAGAGDEQYF; j_gene: TRBJ2-7; v_gene: TRBV5-4; abundance: .; d_gene: TRBD2
CDR3nt: TGTGCCAGCAGTTTCAACCCCCCGTGGGGGGACTACGAGCAGTACTTC; CDR3aa: CASSFNPPWGDYEQYF; j_gene: TRBJ2-7; v_gene: TRBV5-4; abundance: .; d_gene: .
CDR3nt: TGTGCCACCAGCAGAGATGGGACAGGGGTCTCACCCCTCCACTTT; CDR3aa: CATSRDGTGVSPLHF; j_gene: TRBJ1-6; v_gene: TRBV15; abundance: .; d_gene: TRBD1
CDR3nt: TGCGCCAGCAGCTTTAATCCTGCGCAAGAGACCCAGTACTTC; CDR3aa: CASSFNPAQETQYF; j_gene: TRBJ2-5; v_gene: TRBV5-1; abundance: .; d_gene: .
CDR3nt: TGTGCCAGCAGTTTACTCCGGGCTGGGGCCAACGTCCTGACTTTC; CDR3aa: CASSLLRAGANVLTF; j_gene: TRBJ2-6; v_gene: TRBV28; abundance: .; d_gene: .
CDR3nt: TGTGCCAGTATGCCCCGAACTAGCGGGGTCTACGAGCAGTACTTC; CDR3aa: CASMPRTSGVYEQYF; j_gene: TRBJ2-7; v_gene: TRBV19; abundance: .; d_gene: TRBD2
CDR3nt: TGTGCCATCAGTGAGCAGAAACTAGCGGGAGAGCAGTTCTTC; CDR3aa: CAISEQKLAGEQFF; j_gene: TRBJ2-1; v_gene: TRBV10-3; abundance: .; d_gene: TRBD2